These 17 T cell receptor beta chains were all obtained from the same sample, sequenced in a study of cytomegalovirus exposure and HLA in healthy donors. PCR employed 60 Vbeta and 13 Jbeta primers. The method was immunoSEQ multiplex PCR; TCRdb's version includes in-frame clones alone and lacks a portion of them. The data contain 150,000 to 200,000 clones, approximately 81% of them singletons. Sequenced material: PBMCs. The origin of the receptors is a young man in good health and CMV-seronegative.

V and J are TRBV15 and TRBJ2-1; 12 nucleotides align to TRBD2. Germline CDR1 LNHNV, CDR2 YYDKDF (reference sequence). CDR3 size: 18 residues. V gave up 1 base and J gave up 7 bases; unmatched junction bases: 11. The CDR3 is CATSRVTRLAGALNEQFF. The CDR3 DNA is TGTGCCACCAGCAGAGTGACGAGACTAGCGGGAGCTCTTAATGAGCAGTTCTTC.

This chain uses TRBV4-1 with TRBJ2-7; maybe TRBD2 (6 bases). The CDR3 has 15 residues. V shed 0 bases and J shed 3 bases, with 12 bases lying between them. The germline V gene has CDR1 MGHRA and CDR2 YSYEKL. The CDR3 spells CASSQEAPGGYEQYF. The CDR3 region has the DNA TGCGCCAGCAGCCAAGAAGCGCCCGGGGGCTACGAGCAGTACTTC.

As DNA, the CDR3 is TGTGCCAGCAGTTACTGGGGCGTCAATCAGCCCCAGCATTTT. Translation: CASSYWGVNQPQHF. The V and J genes are TRBV6-5 and TRBJ1-5; D is perhaps TRBD1 (5 bases). Trimming stripped 1 base from V and 3 bases from J, with 7 bases between. Germline V gene sequence: CDR1 MNHEY, CDR2 SVGAGI. The CDR3 consists of 14 residues.

This clone was detected only a few times. The rearrangement links TRBV28 to TRBJ1-2, with 7 bases identical to TRBD1. Germline V lookup: CDR1 MDHEN, CDR2 SYDVKM. CDR3 size: 15 residues. Trimming at V came to 1 base and at J to 8 bases, leaving 10 bases not matched to a gene. CDR3 DNA: TGTGCCAGCAGTTTATTGTTCAGGGGGGAAGGCGGCTACACCTTC. Translation gives CASSLLFRGEGGYTF.

The chain combines TRBV7-3 with TRBJ2-5, with 9 bases aligning to TRBD1. The closer fit of TRBJ2-7 to the DNA end suggests the J call may be wrong. Germline-derived CDR1 and CDR2 are SGHTA and FQGTGA. The CDR3 spans 15 residues. The CDR3 coding sequence is TGTGCCAGCAGCTTAAATCCTGGGACAGGGTACGAGCAGTACTTC. Its protein product is CASSLNPGTGYEQYF.

V and J are TRBV7-8 and TRBJ1-2; D gene ambiguous. In germline, CDR1 is SGHVS, CDR2 FQNEAQ. The CDR3 is made up of 16 amino acids. V was clipped by 1 base and J by 4 bases, with 16 bases between them. The DNA for the CDR3 is TGTGCCAGCAGCTTAGGTGACACGGCAATCGGCTATGGCTACACCTTC. As protein: CASSLGDTAIGYGYTF.

This clone occurred once. The V gene is TRBV19, the J gene TRBJ1-5, with D possibly matching TRBD1 (6 bases). Germline CDR1 reads LNHDA; CDR2 reads SQIVND (reference sequence). The CDR3 contains 12 residues. V dropped 6 bases and J dropped 7 bases, with 10 bases sitting between them. In DNA form, the CDR3 reads TGTGCCAGTAGGGGAGGGGGACAGCCCCAGCATTTT. Its translation: CASRGGGQPQHF.

The CDR3 spells CASSLSLGIGNSPLHF. Here the CDR3 DNA reads TGTGCCAGCAGCTTATCCCTCGGGATAGGTAATTCACCCCTCCACTTT. The rearrangement joins TRBV7-9 to TRBJ1-6, with D unclear. The ends were cut back, 2 bases at V and 6 bases at J, with 14 bases in the middle. Germline CDR1 and CDR2: SEHNR and FQNEAQ (reference sequence). This CDR3 has 16 amino acids.

The rearrangement uses TRBV27 and TRBJ1-2; D is ambiguous. This CDR3 spans 14 amino acids. From germline, CDR1 is MNHEY and CDR2 SMNVEV (reference sequence). Deletions cut 5 bases from V and 1 base from J, with 11 bases between. CDR3 coding DNA: TGTGCCAGCAGTACGGACGGACTTAACTATGGCTACACCTTC. Amino acid sequence: CASSTDGLNYGYTF.

V and J are TRBV15 and TRBJ1-5; 8 bases agree with TRBD1. CDR3 size: 15 residues. V trimming: 1 base; J trimming: 7 bases; junction bases outside the gene matches: 6. Germline-derived CDR1 and CDR2 are LNHNV and YYDKDF (reference sequence). This chain's CDR3 is CATSRGLDRAQPQHF. DNA of the CDR3: TGTGCCACCAGCAGAGGCCTGGACAGGGCCCAGCCCCAGCATTTT.

The rearrangement uses TRBV28 and TRBJ2-3; TRBD1 might be the D (6 bases). V was pared by 8 bases and J by 4 bases, with 13 bases between. In germline, CDR1 is MDHEN, CDR2 SYDVKM. This CDR3 is built from 13 residues. Here the CDR3 reads CASSRRGADTQYF. CDR3 nucleotide sequence: TGTGCCAGCTCCCGCAGGGGCGCAGATACGCAGTATTTT. The variable domain in full, with the rest retrieved from reference TRBV28 and TRBJ2-3, is DVKVTQSSRYLVKRTGEKVFLECVQDMDHENMFWYRQDPGLGLRLIYFSYDVKMKEKGDIPEGYSVSREKKERFSLILESASTNQTSMYLCASSRRGADTQYFGPGTRLTVL.

As regards this clone: A junction end diverges from the germline sequence, so it may reflect a read error. This rearrangement joins TRBV5-3 to TRBJ1-1; perhaps TRBD1 as D (6 bases). TRBV5-3 belongs to the ORF category, with a function that is uncertain. The CDR3 consists of 13 residues. CDR3 in DNA: TGTGCCAGAAGATTGGAGGGGGACACTGAAGCTTTCTTT. Its translation: CARRLEGDTEAFF.

The rearrangement uses TRBV28 and TRBJ1-1; D gene uncertain. CDR1 is MDHEN and CDR2 is SYDVKM in the germline V gene. Trimming left V 2 bases short and J 6 bases short, with 7 bases between. This CDR3 region has 12 residues. Written as DNA, the CDR3 is TGTGCCAGCAGTTTAAGAGGGTCTGAAGCTTTCTTT. Protein: CASSLRGSEAFF.

The chain links TRBV25-1 to TRBJ1-5; the match to TRBD1 covers 7 bases. Germline CDR1 is MGHDK and CDR2 is SYGVNS. There are 16 residues in the CDR3. Trimming at V came to 8 bases and at J to 4 bases, leaving 14 bases not matched to a gene. The CDR3 protein is CASLPPQGQRNQPQHF. CDR3 in DNA: TGTGCCAGCCTTCCCCCCCAGGGACAGAGAAATCAGCCCCAGCATTTT.

V is TRBV19 and J is TRBJ2-3; D not resolved. Germline V gives CDR1 LNHDA, CDR2 SQIVND (reference sequence). Trimming left V 5 bases short and J 0 bases short, with 15 bases between. The CDR3 totals 16 residues. CDR3 DNA: TGTGCCAGTAGTCCTCGACGACACTGGAGCACAGATACGCAGTATTTT. This encodes CASSPRRHWSTDTQYF.

The chain employs TRBV27 and TRBJ1-1, with TRBD1 matching over 8 bases. Trimming removed 5 bases from V and 4 bases from J; junction bases left unmatched: 6. In germline, CDR1 is MNHEY, CDR2 SMNVEV (reference sequence). This CDR3 has 14 residues. The CDR3 coding sequence is TGTGCCAGCAGTATTCAGGGGGCTGGCACTGAAGCTTTCTTT. The encoded protein is CASSIQGAGTEAFF.

The chain carries TRBV30 and TRBJ2-5; tentatively, D is TRBD2 (6 bases). The CDR3 has 13 residues. CDR1 is GTSNPN and CDR2 is SVGIG in the germline V gene (reference sequence). V gave up 3 bases and J gave up 1 base, with 9 bases separating them. As DNA, the CDR3 is TGTGCCTGGAGCGGGGGATCCCAAGAGACCCAGTACTTC. Translating gives CAWSGGSQETQYF.